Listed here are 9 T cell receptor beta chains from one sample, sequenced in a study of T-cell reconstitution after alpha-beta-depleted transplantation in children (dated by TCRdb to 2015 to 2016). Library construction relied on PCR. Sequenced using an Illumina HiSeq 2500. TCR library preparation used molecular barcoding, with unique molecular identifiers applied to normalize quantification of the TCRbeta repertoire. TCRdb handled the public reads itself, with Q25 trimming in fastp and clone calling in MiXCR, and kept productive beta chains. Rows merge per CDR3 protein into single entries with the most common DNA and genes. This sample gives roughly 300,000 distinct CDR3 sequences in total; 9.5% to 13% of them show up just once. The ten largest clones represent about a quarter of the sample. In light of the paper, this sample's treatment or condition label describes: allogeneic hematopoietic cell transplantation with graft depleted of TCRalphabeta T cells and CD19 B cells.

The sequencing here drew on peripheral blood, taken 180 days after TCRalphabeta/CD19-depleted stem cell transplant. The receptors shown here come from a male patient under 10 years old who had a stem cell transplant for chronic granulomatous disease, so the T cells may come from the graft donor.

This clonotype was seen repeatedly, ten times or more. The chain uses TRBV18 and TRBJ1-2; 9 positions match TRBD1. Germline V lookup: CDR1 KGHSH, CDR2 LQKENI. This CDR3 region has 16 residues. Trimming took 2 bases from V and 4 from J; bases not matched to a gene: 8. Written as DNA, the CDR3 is TGTGCCAGCTCACCATCGCCGGGACAGGGACTCTATGGCTACACCTTC. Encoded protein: CASSPSPGQGLYGYTF.

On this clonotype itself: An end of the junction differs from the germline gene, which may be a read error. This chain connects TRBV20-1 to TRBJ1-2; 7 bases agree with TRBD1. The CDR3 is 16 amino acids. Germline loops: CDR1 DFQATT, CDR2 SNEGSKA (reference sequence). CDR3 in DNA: TGCAGTGTTAGAGATGAAGGGGGCGGGTTTGCTCATGGCTACACCTTC. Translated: CSVRDEGGGFAHGYTF.

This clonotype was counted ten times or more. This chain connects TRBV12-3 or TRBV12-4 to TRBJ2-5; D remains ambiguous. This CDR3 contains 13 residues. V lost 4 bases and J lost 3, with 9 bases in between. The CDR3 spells CASSSHIKETQYF. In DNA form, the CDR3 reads TGTGCCAGCAGTTCTCATATAAAAGAGACCCAGTACTTC.

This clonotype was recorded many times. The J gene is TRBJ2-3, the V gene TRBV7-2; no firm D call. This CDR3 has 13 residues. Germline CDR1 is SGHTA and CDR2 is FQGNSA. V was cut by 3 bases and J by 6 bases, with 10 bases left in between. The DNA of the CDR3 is TGTGCCAGCAGCTTGTTGGGATGGGATACGCAGTATTTT. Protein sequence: CASSLLGWDTQYF. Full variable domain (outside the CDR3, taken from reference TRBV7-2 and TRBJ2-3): GAGVSQSPSNKVTEKGKDVELRCDPISGHTALYWYRQSLGQGLEFLIYFQGNSAPDKSGLPSDRFSAERTGGSVSTLTIQRTQQEDSAVYLCASSLLGWDTQYFGPGTRLTVL.

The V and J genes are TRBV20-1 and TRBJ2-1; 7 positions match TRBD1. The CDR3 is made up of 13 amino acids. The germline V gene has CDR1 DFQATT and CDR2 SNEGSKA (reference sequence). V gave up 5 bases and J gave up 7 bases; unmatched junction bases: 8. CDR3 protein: CSAPRGGPNEQFF. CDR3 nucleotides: TGCAGTGCTCCTCGAGGGGGCCCGAATGAGCAGTTCTTC.

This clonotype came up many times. CDR3 region: CSSRGRAETQYF. The CDR3 region has the DNA TGCAGCTCAAGGGGGCGGGCAGAGACCCAGTACTTC. The chain joins TRBV29-1 to TRBJ2-5; 7 bases align to TRBD1. The CDR3 extends over 12 amino acids. V gave up 8 bases and J gave up 4 bases; unmatched junction bases: 7. Per germline, CDR1 SQVTM and CDR2 ANQGSEA.

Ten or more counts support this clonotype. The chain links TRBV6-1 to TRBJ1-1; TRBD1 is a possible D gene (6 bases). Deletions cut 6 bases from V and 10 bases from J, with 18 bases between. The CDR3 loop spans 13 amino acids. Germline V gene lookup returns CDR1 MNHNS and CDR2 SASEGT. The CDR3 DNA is TGTGCCAGCAGCCCTCCCAGGGGCTTGTCAGCTTTCTTT. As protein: CASSPPRGLSAFF.

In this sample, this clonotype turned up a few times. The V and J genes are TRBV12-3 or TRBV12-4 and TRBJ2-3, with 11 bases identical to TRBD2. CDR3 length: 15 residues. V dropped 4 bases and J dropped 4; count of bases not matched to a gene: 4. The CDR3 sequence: CASSYTSGGSDTQYF. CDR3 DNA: TGTGCCAGCAGTTATACTAGCGGGGGCTCAGATACGCAGTATTTT.

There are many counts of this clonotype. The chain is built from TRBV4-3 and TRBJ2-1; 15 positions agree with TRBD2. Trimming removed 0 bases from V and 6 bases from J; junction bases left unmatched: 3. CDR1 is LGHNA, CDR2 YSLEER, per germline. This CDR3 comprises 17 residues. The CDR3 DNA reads TGCGCCAGCAGCCAAGATAGGGGACTAGCGGGGGGCAATGAGCAGTTCTTC. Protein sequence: CASSQDRGLAGGNEQFF.